The next 26 T cell receptor beta chains were all read from a single sample in a study of blood T cell repertoires in COVID-19 (dated by TCRdb to 2018 to 2021). Library preparation employed the immunoSEQ multiplex PCR assay. TCRdb took over this immuneACCESS table, retaining in-frame rearrangements with V and J assigned. Such tables are incomplete; in checked studies, under half of the missing clones stem from an unresolved V gene, and the remainder is unexplained. Here the sample has some 250,000 clones; around four fifths occur a single time. Together, the top ten hold about an eighth of the sample. The sequenced material came from peripheral blood. Every receptor here comes from a woman aged 55-70 years with active or convalescent COVID-19.

This clone has more than one count but fewer than ten. V usage is TRBV9 and J usage is TRBJ1-2; TRBD1 agrees at 11 bases. J was trimmed by 3 bases and V by 4 bases; bases with no gene match: 2. Germline CDR1 SGDLS, CDR2 YYNGEE. This CDR3 has 14 residues. CDR3: CASSPGQGDYGYTF. CDR3 sequence (DNA): TGTGCCAGCAGCCCGGGACAGGGGGACTATGGCTACACCTTC.

The chain carries TRBV10-3 and TRBJ1-6; D uncertain. CDR1 and CDR2 (germline): ENHRY, SYGVKD. V dropped 8 bases and J dropped 5 bases, with 7 bases sitting between them. This CDR3 spans 12 amino acids. In DNA, the CDR3 is TGTGCCATCCGCGGTGATAATTCACCCCTCCACTTT. Translating gives CAIRGDNSPLHF.

CDR3 coding DNA: TGTGCCAGCAGCTTAGCTCAGAGCGGGACCCTTCGCAATGAGCAGTTCTTC. This codes for CASSLAQSGTLRNEQFF. The rearrangement links TRBV13 to TRBJ2-1, with 7 nucleotides matching TRBD2. CDR1 and CDR2 from the germline V gene are PRHDT and FYEKMQ (reference sequence). The CDR3 covers 17 residues. V trimming: 1 base; J trimming: 6 bases; junction bases outside the gene matches: 12.

This chain connects TRBV2 to TRBJ2-5; 12 bases match TRBD2. After removal of 2 bases from V and 5 bases from J, the junction contained 3 bases not matched to a gene. Per germline, CDR1 SNHLY and CDR2 FYNNEI. This CDR3 has 15 amino acids. In DNA form, the CDR3 reads TGTGCCAGCAGTGAATGGCTAGCGGGGGGGGAGACCCAGTACTTC. It specifies CASSEWLAGGETQYF.

This clone was seen once. The chain joins TRBV6-5 to TRBJ1-1, with 9 bases matching TRBD1. The germline CDR1 and CDR2 sequences are MNHEY and SVGAGI. This CDR3 comprises 15 residues. J gave up 1 base and V 7 bases, and 7 bases lay outside the gene matches. The CDR3: CASTPLTGGNTEAFF. In nucleotides, the CDR3 is TGTGCCAGCACCCCCCTGACAGGGGGGAACACTGAAGCTTTCTTT.

V is TRBV5-1 and J is TRBJ2-2, with a possible D match to TRBD2 (6 bases). Germline CDR1 reads SGHRS; CDR2 reads YFSETQ. V shed 0 bases and J shed 3 bases, with 9 bases lying between them. This CDR3 is 15 amino acids long. In DNA, the CDR3 is TGCGCCAGCAGCTTGGTGGAGGGACACACCGGGGAGCTGTTTTTT. Translating it yields CASSLVEGHTGELFF.

The chain joins TRBV7-9 to TRBJ2-1; TRBD2 aligns across 15 bases. Germline-derived CDR1 and CDR2 are SEHNR and FQNEAQ (reference sequence). The CDR3 covers 17 residues. The J segment lost 7 bases and the V segment lost 5 bases, leaving 9 bases of the junction unmatched. CDR3 region: CASSPQGLAGGQNEQFF. The CDR3, as DNA: TGTGCCAGCAGCCCACAAGGACTAGCGGGGGGGCAGAATGAGCAGTTCTTC.

The V call is TRBV19, the J call TRBJ1-1; 10 bases map to TRBD1. Per the germline V gene, CDR1 is LNHDA and CDR2 is SQIVND (reference sequence). With 4 bases clipped from V and 3 bases from J, the junction kept 5 bases outside the gene matches. This CDR3 has 15 residues. CDR3 protein: CASSRRGTGDTEAFF. The CDR3 DNA sequence: TGTGCCAGTAGTAGGAGGGGGACAGGGGACACTGAAGCTTTCTTT.

The chain carries TRBV2 and TRBJ1-1, with D uncertain. In germline, CDR1 is SNHLY, CDR2 FYNNEI. The CDR3 is 14 amino acids. Trimming cost V 2 bases and J 12 bases, with 19 bases left between them. The CDR3 DNA is TGTGCCAGCAGTGAAACCCCCAGCGGGCAAGGAACTTTCTTT. It codes for CASSETPSGQGTFF. Full variable domain (missing parts from reference TRBV2 and TRBJ1-1): EPEVTQTPSHQVTQMGQEVILRCVPISNHLYFYWYRQILGQKVEFLVSFYNNEISEKSEIFDDQFSVERPDGSNFTLKIRSTKLEDSAMYFCASSETPSGQGTFFGQGTRLTVV.

The V and J genes are TRBV5-1 and TRBJ2-1, with TRBD1 matching 12 bases. Looked up from germline, CDR1 is SGHRS and CDR2 is YFSETQ. With V trimmed by 3 bases and J by 1 base, 2 bases remained unmatched. The CDR3 sequence is 16 residues long. The CDR3 protein is CASSWGQGASYNEQFF. Written as DNA, the CDR3 is TGCGCCAGCAGCTGGGGACAGGGGGCATCCTACAATGAGCAGTTCTTC.

This sequence joins TRBV24-1 and TRBJ2-3; D perhaps matches TRBD1 (6 bases). This CDR3 has 13 residues. Trimming stripped 7 bases from V and 3 bases from J, with 10 bases between. Germline CDR1 reads KGHDR; CDR2 reads SFDVKD. The CDR3 is CATRDSATDTQYF. CDR3 nucleotides: TGTGCCACCAGGGACAGTGCAACAGATACGCAGTATTTT.

V is TRBV9 and J is TRBJ2-4, with 8 nucleotides matching TRBD2. Trimming removed 0 bases from V and 7 bases from J; junction bases left unmatched: 12. This CDR3 is built from 17 residues. Germline V gene sequence: CDR1 SGDLS, CDR2 YYNGEE. Here the CDR3 reads CASSVGRGGLGPNIQYF. The CDR3 nucleotides are TGTGCCAGCAGCGTAGGCCGTGGGGGACTAGGACCCAACATTCAGTACTTC.

The chain uses TRBV15 and TRBJ1-5, with D perhaps TRBD1 (5 bases). V lost 1 base, J lost 6 bases, and 13 bases lay in between. Germline CDR1 reads LNHNV; CDR2 reads YYDKDF (reference sequence). The CDR3 runs to 15 residues. The CDR3 region is CATSRGGRGGQPQHF. As DNA, the CDR3 is TGTGCCACCAGCAGAGGGGGCCGGGGGGGTCAGCCCCAGCATTTT. Supplemented by reference TRBV15 and TRBJ1-5, the full variable domain reads DAMVIQNPRYQVTQFGKPVTLSCSQTLNHNVMYWYQQKSSQAPKLLFHYYDKDFNNEADTPDNFQSRRPNTSFCFLDIRSPGLGDTAMYLCATSRGGRGGQPQHFGDGTRLSIL.

CDR3 nucleotides: TGCGCCAGCAGCTTCTACCGGGAAGGGGGCACTGAAGCTTTCTTT. It translates to CASSFYREGGTEAFF. This chain links TRBV5-1 with TRBJ1-1, with D possibly being TRBD1 (6 bases). Trimming pared 2 bases from V and 4 bases from J, leaving 15 bases between. The CDR3 spans 15 residues. Germline CDR1 and CDR2: SGHRS and YFSETQ. Full variable domain (rest looked up from reference TRBV5-1 and TRBJ1-1): KAGVTQTPRYLIKTRGQQVTLSCSPISGHRSVSWYQQTPGQGLQFLFEYFSETQRNKGNFPGRFSGRQFSNSRSEMNVSTLELGDSALYLCASSFYREGGTEAFFGQGTRLTVV.

J is TRBJ1-5 and V is TRBV7-2, with 8 bases matching TRBD1. J lost 3 bases, V lost 5 bases, and 6 bases had no gene match. This CDR3 has 15 residues. The germline gives CDR1 SGHTA, CDR2 FQGNSA. The CDR3 sequence: CASSPGQAYNQPQHF. Written as DNA, the CDR3 is TGTGCCAGCAGCCCGGGACAGGCCTACAATCAGCCCCAGCATTTT.

The rearrangement uses TRBV21-1 and TRBJ1-2; the table's D call TRBD1 went unverified against the DNA. TRBV21-1 is shown as a pseudogene. The CDR3 length is 14 residues. The CDR3 DNA follows: TGTGCCAGCAGCAAACTCAGGGAAAACTATGGCTACACCTTC. This translates into CASSKLRENYGYTF.

V is TRBV18 and J is TRBJ1-2, with D perhaps matching TRBD1 (5 bases). This CDR3 has 13 amino acids. The germline V gene encodes CDR1 KGHSH and CDR2 LQKENI. Between the trimmed V and J ends, which lost 5 bases and 6 bases, there was a span of 13 bases. The CDR3, as DNA: TGTGCCAGCTCAAGGCAGACAGAGGATGGCTACACCTTC. Translation gives CASSRQTEDGYTF.

This sequence joins TRBV7-9 and TRBJ2-3; D call uncertain. CDR3 length equals 14 residues. From germline, CDR1 is SEHNR and CDR2 FQNEAQ (reference sequence). V was cut by 1 base and J by 0 bases, with 5 bases left in between. The CDR3 here is CASSLGLSTDTQYF. Written as DNA, the CDR3 is TGTGCCAGCAGCTTAGGTCTTAGCACAGATACGCAGTATTTT.

The chain combines TRBV10-3 with TRBJ1-5; the D gene is possibly TRBD1 (6 bases). Trimming removed 5 bases from V and 2 bases from J, with 10 bases in between. Germline V gene sequence: CDR1 ENHRY, CDR2 SYGVKD. This CDR3 is 14 amino acids long. The CDR3 region is CAISTGYGNQPQHF. The CDR3 DNA reads TGTGCCATCAGTACAGGGTATGGCAATCAGCCCCAGCATTTT.

The DNA of the CDR3 is TGTGCCAGCCGTCGGCTAGCAGGCCCGGGGGGGGTCTACGAGCAGTACTTC. It codes for CASRRLAGPGGVYEQYF. V is TRBV27 and J is TRBJ2-7, with 8 bases aligning to TRBD2. V shed 8 bases, J shed 3 bases, and the junction held 18 bases outside the gene matches. Germline V gene lookup returns CDR1 MNHEY and CDR2 SMNVEV (reference sequence). The CDR3 length is 17 residues.

V gene TRBV5-1 combines with J gene TRBJ2-5; TRBD1 aligns across 9 bases. The CDR3 loop spans 14 amino acids. Germline assignment: CDR1 SGHRS and CDR2 YFSETQ. Trimming at V came to 4 bases and at J to 3 bases, leaving 4 bases not matched to a gene. The chain's CDR3 is CASSPGQGEETQYF. CDR3 in DNA: TGCGCCAGCAGCCCGGGACAGGGAGAAGAGACCCAGTACTTC.

V usage is TRBV3-1 (or the pseudogene TRBV3-2) and J usage is TRBJ1-5, with 7 bases aligning to TRBD1. The germline gives CDR1 LGHDT, CDR2 YNNKEL (reference sequence). The V gene end was trimmed by 4 bases and the J gene end by 3 bases; junction bases not matched to a gene: 6. This CDR3 comprises 15 residues. The CDR3 here is CASSRIDRDNQPQHF. As DNA, the CDR3 is TGTGCCAGCAGCCGAATAGACAGGGACAATCAGCCCCAGCATTTT.

The V gene is TRBV7-9, the J gene TRBJ1-1; no reliable D call. V was trimmed by 2 bases and J by 8 bases, leaving 15 bases between them. CDR3 length equals 14 residues. Germline V CDR1 and CDR2: SEHNR, FQNEAQ (reference sequence). This CDR3 reads CASSLIGPAKEAFF. CDR3 coding DNA: TGTGCCAGCAGCTTAATTGGGCCGGCCAAAGAAGCTTTCTTT.

The V call is TRBV6-5, the J call TRBJ2-1, with TRBD2 matching 9 bases. CDR3 size: 15 residues. The V segment lost 6 bases and the J segment 8 bases; nucleotides outside the gene matches: 11. The germline gives CDR1 MNHEY, CDR2 SVGAGI. The CDR3 sequence: CASSSRVAGEDEQFF. Written as DNA, the CDR3 is TGTGCCAGCAGCTCCAGGGTAGCGGGGGAGGATGAGCAGTTCTTC.

This chain connects TRBV2 to TRBJ1-4; 8 nucleotides line up with TRBD1. From germline, CDR1 is SNHLY and CDR2 FYNNEI. After removal of 5 bases from V and 8 bases from J, the junction contained 10 bases not matched to a gene. CDR3 length equals 15 residues. The CDR3 region is CASSYSPGGVEKLFF. The CDR3 DNA reads TGTGCCAGCAGTTACTCTCCAGGGGGCGTGGAAAAACTGTTTTTT.

The V gene is TRBV7-9, the J gene TRBJ2-1, with TRBD1 as a possible D gene (5 bases). CDR1 SEHNR and CDR2 FQNEAQ come from the germline V gene (reference sequence). Trimming removed 5 bases from V and 5 bases from J, with 16 bases in between. The CDR3 loop spans 15 amino acids. CDR3 in DNA: TGTGCCAGCAGCACCCGTGGGGCTACCAACAATGAGCAGTTCTTC. Translated: CASSTRGATNNEQFF.